The 9 T cell receptor beta chains presented below share a single source sample, sequenced in a study of molecular identifiers for immune sequencing clone quantification. One entry per CDR3 protein results from TCRdb running MiXCR on the PCR reads. This table holds 600,000 to 650,000 distinct CDR3 sequences, just under 20% found once. The sequenced material came from naive CD8+ T cells from blood, with Jurkat cell RNA spiked in. The subset was: FACS-sorted CD8+CD4-CCR7+CD45RA+ naive T cells. These TCRs come from a human donor in good health. Some libraries in this study had Jurkat cell RNA spiked in.

The table lists this clonotype with many counts. The genes are TRBV12-3 or TRBV12-4 and TRBJ2-3; tentatively, D is TRBD2 (5 bases). V dropped 7 bases and J dropped 3 bases, with 14 bases sitting between them. The CDR3 runs 14 residues. CDR3 residues: CASTTQDSTDTQYF. The CDR3, as DNA: TGTGCCAGCACCACGCAGGACTCTACAGATACGCAGTATTTT.

This clonotype was detected many times. The J gene is TRBJ1-2, the V gene TRBV6-5; TRBD1 aligns across 9 bases. CDR1 and CDR2 (germline): MNHEY, SVGAGI. Trimming took 4 bases from V and 4 from J; bases not matched to a gene: 4. CDR3 length: 14 residues. The CDR3 DNA follows: TGTGCCAGCAGTTTAACAGGGGGCCCCTATGGCTACACCTTC. Its protein is CASSLTGGPYGYTF.

The chain recombines TRBV13 with TRBJ1-1; D ambiguous. Germline CDR1 reads PRHDT; CDR2 reads FYEKMQ (reference sequence). This CDR3 contains 11 residues. The ends were cut back, 8 bases at V and 0 bases at J, with 4 bases in the middle. The CDR3 DNA is TGTGCCAGCCAGATGAACACTGAAGCTTTCTTT. Translation: CASQMNTEAFF.

This clonotype was detected ten times or more. V usage is TRBV9 and J usage is TRBJ2-2; D gene unclear. V was cut by 0 bases and J by 6 bases, with 9 bases left in between. The V gene's germline CDR1 is SGDLS and CDR2 YYNGEE. The CDR3 loop spans 14 amino acids. The CDR3 coding sequence is TGTGCCAGCAGCGTAGATGGCGGATCCGGGGAGCTGTTTTTT. This encodes CASSVDGGSGELFF. The full variable domain, in which reference TRBV9 and TRBJ2-2 provide the parts outside the CDR3, is DSGVTQTPKHLITATGQRVTLRCSPRSGDLSVYWYQQSLDQGLQFLIQYYNGEERAKGNILERFSAQQFPDLHSELNLSSLELGDSALYFCASSVDGGSGELFFGEGSRLTVL.

Comments on this clonotype: The junction differs from germline at one of its ends, possibly a read error. The genes are TRBV28 and TRBJ2-1; a possible D gene is TRBD2 (6 bases). Germline V gene sequence: CDR1 MDHEN, CDR2 SYDVKM. The CDR3 contains 16 residues. The CDR3 DNA follows: TGTGCCAGCAGTTTGACTGGAGGGCTAGCTCTCAATAAGCAGTTCTTC. Protein product: CASSLTGGLALNKQFF.

In its sample, this clonotype was seen many times. The chain combines TRBV5-1 with TRBJ2-3; D is perhaps TRBD1 (6 bases). The germline V gene encodes CDR1 SGHRS and CDR2 YFSETQ. The germline V and J ends were trimmed by 4 bases and 2 bases, with 14 bases remaining between them. The length of the CDR3 is 15 residues. CDR3 bases: TGCGCCAGCAGCCCGTGGACAGCCGACACAGATACGCAGTATTTT. Protein: CASSPWTADTDTQYF.

The chain combines TRBV5-6 with TRBJ1-1; D not certain. V was cut by 4 bases and J by 2 bases, with 12 bases left in between. Germline CDR1 reads SGHDT; CDR2 reads YYEEEE. The CDR3 sequence is 14 residues long. The CDR3 loop is CASSPRWVNTEAFF. The CDR3, as DNA: TGTGCCAGCAGCCCCAGGTGGGTTAACACTGAAGCTTTCTTT.

Turning to this clonotype: An end of the junction differs from the germline gene, which may be a read error. DNA of the CDR3: TGTGCCAGCAGTCGCGGACCGAACACCGGGGGGCTGTTTTTT. It is translated as CASSRGPNTGGLFF. The V gene is TRBV28, the J gene TRBJ2-2; TRBD2 is a possible D gene (6 bases). The CDR3 length is 14 residues. Germline values: CDR1 MDHEN, CDR2 SYDVKM. Full variable domain (missing parts from reference TRBV28 and TRBJ2-2): DVKVTQSSRYLVKRTGEKVFLECVQDMDHENMFWYRQDPGLGLRLIYFSYDVKMKEKGDIPEGYSVSREKKERFSLILESASTNQTSMYLCASSRGPNTGGLFFGEGSRLTVL.

This clonotype was found many times. The gene calls are TRBV7-9 and TRBJ2-2; tentative D call: TRBD1 (6 bases). Germline CDR1 is SEHNR and CDR2 is FQNEAQ (reference sequence). V lost 5 bases to trimming and J lost 3 bases, with 13 bases between them. The CDR3 length is 15 residues. In DNA form, the CDR3 reads TGTGCCAGCAGCGATGACAGGCCATACACCGGGGAGCTGTTTTTT. It codes for CASSDDRPYTGELFF.